The 30 T cell receptor beta chains reported below all come from one sample, sequenced in a study of molecular identifiers for immune sequencing clone quantification. MiXCR was run by TCRdb on the PCR reads, yielding one entry per CDR3 protein. The repertoire has some 100,000 distinct CDR3 sequences, 36% of them found once; the top ten carry about 4.2%. The specimen was naive CD8+ T cells from blood, with Jurkat cell RNA spiked in. Subset described: FACS-sorted CD8+CD4-CCR7+CD45RA+ naive T cells. The source of these receptors is a human donor in good health. Some libraries in this study had Jurkat cell RNA spiked in.

Notes on this clonotype: One end of the junction fails to match germline, which may point to a read error. This chain connects TRBV25-1 to TRBJ2-2; TRBD1 might be the D (6 bases). Germline V lookup: CDR1 MGHDK, CDR2 SYGVNS. The CDR3 sequence is 13 residues long. CDR3: CASSEASPGELLF. The CDR3 nucleotides read TGTGCCAGCAGTGAGGCGTCTCCAGGGGAGCTGCTTTTT.

CDR3 sequence (DNA): TGTGCCAGCAGCCTGGGACTAGCGGGAGGCAGAGCCGGGGAGCTGTTTTTT. It specifies CASSLGLAGGRAGELFF. This chain connects TRBV7-3 to TRBJ2-2, with 15 positions matching TRBD2. Germline CDR1 is SGHTA and CDR2 is FQGTGA. The CDR3 has 17 residues. With 5 bases clipped from V and 6 bases from J, the junction kept 7 bases outside the gene matches.

This rearrangement joins TRBV5-1 to TRBJ2-2, with 11 bases identical to TRBD1. Germline assignment: CDR1 SGHRS and CDR2 YFSETQ. With V trimmed by 3 bases and J by 6 bases, 7 bases remained unmatched. The CDR3 runs 16 residues. The CDR3 DNA follows: TGCGCCAGCAGCTGGACAGGGGGCGCAGGGTCCGGGGAGCTGTTTTTT. It translates to CASSWTGGAGSGELFF. Full variable domain (rest looked up from reference TRBV5-1 and TRBJ2-2): KAGVTQTPRYLIKTRGQQVTLSCSPISGHRSVSWYQQTPGQGLQFLFEYFSETQRNKGNFPGRFSGRQFSNSRSEMNVSTLELGDSALYLCASSWTGGAGSGELFFGEGSRLTVL.

As concerns this clonotype: A much more abundant neighbour one base away suggests this may be a read error. The chain joins TRBV5-4 to TRBJ2-7; D is possibly TRBD2 (6 bases). CDR3 length: 15 amino acids. The germline CDR1 and CDR2 sequences are SGHNT and YYREEE (reference sequence). Trimming took 6 bases from V and 7 from J, leaving 23 bases between them. In DNA form, the CDR3 reads TGTGCCAGCATTCTTCCCGGGAGACCCGAGGGGGAGCAGTACTTC. Translating gives CASILPGRPEGEQYF.

This clonotype has more than one count but fewer than ten. The chain couples TRBV12-3 or TRBV12-4 to TRBJ2-3; 7 bases line up with TRBD1. V gave up 6 bases and J gave up 0 bases; unmatched junction bases: 3. CDR3 length: 14 amino acids. This CDR3 reads CASSLDRSTDTQYF. CDR3 nucleotides: TGTGCCAGCAGCCTGGACAGGAGCACAGATACGCAGTATTTT.

This clonotype has more than one count but fewer than ten. This sequence joins TRBV2 and TRBJ2-5, with D hard to call. The germline CDR1 and CDR2 sequences are SNHLY and FYNNEI. V lost 7 bases and J 2 bases, leaving 5 bases between the germline ends. The CDR3 contains 11 residues. This CDR3 is CASNRQETQYF. The CDR3 nucleotides are TGTGCCAGCAACCGACAAGAGACCCAGTACTTC.

This clonotype was seen ten or more times. The genes are TRBV6-2 or TRBV6-3 and TRBJ1-5; maybe TRBD1 (6 bases). The CDR3 has 13 residues. Germline V gives CDR1 MNHEY, CDR2 SVGEGT. The V gene lost 7 bases and the J gene lost 9 bases, with 16 bases spanning the gap. As DNA, the CDR3 is TGTGCCAGCACGGACAGCCCCTCGTGGCCCCAGCATTTT. It is translated as CASTDSPSWPQHF.

The rearrangement joins TRBV20-1 to TRBJ2-5, with 8 bases matching TRBD2. The CDR3 totals 17 residues. V dropped 3 bases and J dropped 2; count of bases not matched to a gene: 14. CDR1 and CDR2 (germline): DFQATT, SNEGSKA (reference sequence). CDR3 sequence reads: CSASLGVRVAGQETQYF. The CDR3 DNA is TGCAGTGCTAGTCTTGGGGTTAGAGTAGCGGGACAAGAGACCCAGTACTTC.

Many counts were recorded for this clonotype. This chain joins TRBV6-6 and TRBJ2-2, with TRBD1 identical over 10 bases. V shed 7 bases and J 2 bases; nucleotides not matched to a gene: 10. Germline V gene sequence: CDR1 MNHNY, CDR2 SVGAGI (reference sequence). This CDR3 contains 17 residues. The CDR3 DNA reads TGTGCCAGCAACCCTGAGCGGGACAGGGGTAACACCGGGGAGCTGTTTTTT. This encodes CASNPERDRGNTGELFF.

The table lists this clonotype with many counts. The chain carries TRBV13 and TRBJ2-1; D is undetermined. The CDR3 consists of 12 residues. Germline values: CDR1 PRHDT, CDR2 FYEKMQ (reference sequence). V dropped 1 base and J dropped 8 bases, with 6 bases sitting between them. The chain's CDR3 is CASSLVVDEQFF. The CDR3 DNA reads as TGTGCCAGCAGCTTAGTAGTGGATGAGCAGTTCTTC.

This clonotype was detected a few times. The chain recombines TRBV6-5 with TRBJ2-7, with D perhaps TRBD2 (5 bases). This CDR3 has 14 residues. CDR1 MNHEY and CDR2 SVGAGI come from the germline V gene. The V end was cut by 4 bases, the J end by 6 bases, with 16 bases between. The CDR3 is CASSLRVGRTEQYF. CDR3 nucleotide sequence: TGTGCCAGCAGTTTGAGGGTCGGACGCACCGAGCAGTACTTC.

This chain links TRBV11-2 with TRBJ2-1; 9 bases align to TRBD2. The CDR3 runs 18 residues. The V gene's germline CDR1 is SGHAT and CDR2 FQNNGV. The junction had 9 bases not matched to a gene; V was cut back by 3 bases and J by 0 bases. CDR3 in DNA: TGTGCCAGCAGCTTCCCCGGAAGCGGGGGGAGCTCCTACAATGAGCAGTTCTTC. This sequence encodes CASSFPGSGGSSYNEQFF. Full variable domain (outside the CDR3, taken from reference TRBV11-2 and TRBJ2-1): EAGVAQSPRYKIIEKRQSVAFWCNPISGHATLYWYQQILGQGPKLLIQFQNNGVVDDSQLPKDRFSAERLKGVDSTLKIQPAKLEDSAVYLCASSFPGSGGSSYNEQFFGPGTRLTVL.

Concerning this clonotype itself: A much larger clone lies one base from this, so it may be a read error. This is likely a read error, given that the CDR3 carries no conserved phenylalanine or tryptophan at its end. The genes are TRBV28 and TRBJ2-7, with unresolved D. Germline V lookup: CDR1 MDHEN, CDR2 SYDVKM. Deletions cut 5 bases from V and 3 bases from J, with 14 bases between. This CDR3 is 14 amino acids long. Written as DNA, the CDR3 is TGTGCCAGCAGTCCCTCTCGTGTCGGCTACGAGCAGTACCTC. As protein: CASSPSRVGYEQYL.

This clonotype was seen at least ten times. V usage is TRBV28 and J usage is TRBJ2-1; D gene uncertain. Germline-derived CDR1 and CDR2 are MDHEN and SYDVKM. The CDR3 covers 14 residues. The germline V and J ends were trimmed by 3 bases and 1 base, with 7 bases remaining between them. The CDR3 sequence: CASSFLGSYNEQFF. The DNA for the CDR3 is TGTGCCAGCAGTTTTTTAGGTTCCTACAATGAGCAGTTCTTC.

This clonotype was detected many times. The chain carries TRBV6-6 and TRBJ2-4, with TRBD1 as a possible D gene (5 bases). Germline CDR1 MNHNY, CDR2 SVGAGI (reference sequence). The CDR3 sequence is 11 residues long. V lost 6 bases and J 15 bases, leaving 15 bases between the germline ends. The CDR3 DNA follows: TGTGCCAGCAGCCCCCGGACAATGATGTACTTC. The encoded protein is CASSPRTMMYF.

As regards this clonotype: A read error may be the cause here, since a much bigger clone is one base away. The chain is built from TRBV4-3 and TRBJ1-2; D may be TRBD1 (5 bases). Germline CDR1 is LGHNA and CDR2 is YSLEER. Trimming cost V 8 bases and J 6 bases, with 25 bases left between them. The CDR3 spans 16 residues. CDR3 sequence reads: CASGSNPFGRDHGYTF. CDR3 sequence (DNA): TGCGCCAGCGGTTCCAACCCTTTTGGGAGGGACCATGGCTACACCTTC.

The table lists this clonotype with many counts. The rearrangement uses TRBV6-5 and TRBJ1-1; D is possibly TRBD1 (6 bases). Between the trimmed V and J ends, which lost 2 bases and 3 bases, there was a span of 13 bases. CDR1 is MNHEY and CDR2 is SVGAGI in the germline V gene. The CDR3 consists of 15 residues. The CDR3 DNA reads as TGTGCCAGCAGTTACGCCCCGGGGGCCGACACTGAAGCTTTCTTT. It translates to CASSYAPGADTEAFF.

This sequence joins TRBV6-5 and TRBJ1-5, with D possibly matching TRBD1 (6 bases). Trimming shortened V by 6 bases and J by 0 bases, and 12 bases separated the two germline ends. The CDR3 length is 15 residues. Germline V lookup: CDR1 MNHEY, CDR2 SVGAGI. The chain's CDR3 is CASRDRYLSNQPQHF. CDR3 coding DNA: TGTGCCAGCAGGGACAGATACCTTAGCAATCAGCCCCAGCATTTT.

This clonotype was counted between two and nine times. The chain couples TRBV28 to TRBJ1-1; 9 bases are a match to TRBD1. CDR3 length equals 15 residues. V trimming: 2 bases; J trimming: 3 bases; junction bases outside the gene matches: 4. Germline loops: CDR1 MDHEN, CDR2 SYDVKM. CDR3 region: CASSLRTGVDTEAFF. CDR3 in DNA: TGTGCCAGCAGTTTACGGACAGGGGTTGACACTGAAGCTTTCTTT.

On this clonotype: One end of the junction varies from germline; a read error may be responsible. The chain uses TRBV6-2 or TRBV6-3 and TRBJ2-1; TRBD2 is a possible D gene (5 bases). Germline V gene sequence: CDR1 MNHEY, CDR2 SVGEGT. The CDR3 loop spans 17 amino acids. The CDR3 DNA is TGTGCCAGCACCGAGACTATACCACCTGGCTCCTACTATGAGCATTTCTTC. This gives the protein CASTETIPPGSYYEHFF.

This clonotype appeared many times. The rearrangement joins TRBV7-6 to TRBJ2-5, with TRBD2 identical over 14 bases. Unmatched junction bases numbered 7, after V lost 5 bases and J lost 2 bases. CDR1 and CDR2 from the germline V gene are SGHVS and FNYEAQ. There are 17 residues in the CDR3. The CDR3 sequence: CASSPGTSGSDQETQYF. In DNA form, the CDR3 reads TGTGCCAGCAGCCCGGGGACTAGCGGGAGTGATCAAGAGACCCAGTACTTC.

Turning to this clonotype: A much larger clone sits a single nucleotide away, making a read error possible. The V gene is TRBV10-2, the J gene TRBJ2-5; weak D call: TRBD2 (6 bases). The CDR3 is 13 residues long. Germline CDR1 and CDR2: WSHSY and SAAADI. The CDR3 here is CASRGGPRETLYF. The CDR3 bases are TGCGCCAGCAGAGGAGGGCCCAGAGAGACCCTGTACTTC.

The J gene is TRBJ2-2, the V gene TRBV6-1; 9 nucleotides align to TRBD1. This CDR3 comprises 15 residues. Trimming cost V 7 bases and J 6 bases; bases outside gene matches: 9. Germline V gene data show CDR1 as MNHNS and CDR2 as SASEGT. Here the CDR3 DNA reads TGTGCCAGCAAGGTTTCGGGACAGGGATCCGGGGAGCTGTTTTTT. Protein product: CASKVSGQGSGELFF.

The chain is built from TRBV27 and TRBJ2-7; TRBD1 matches at 8 bases. The V segment lost 8 bases and the J segment 5 bases; nucleotides outside the gene matches: 14. CDR3 length equals 15 residues. Germline values: CDR1 MNHEY, CDR2 SMNVEV (reference sequence). DNA for the CDR3: TGTGCCAGCCTACCCACCGGGACAGGAGGCCACGAGCAGTACTTC. It is translated as CASLPTGTGGHEQYF.

The chain employs TRBV6-5 and TRBJ1-4; 9 bases agree with TRBD1. J lost 13 bases, V lost 3 bases, and 9 bases had no gene match. Germline-derived CDR1 and CDR2 are MNHEY and SVGAGI. The CDR3 has 14 residues. The CDR3 nucleotides read TGTGCCAGCAGTTATTCCGACAGGGGGGTAATACTGTTTTTT. Protein: CASSYSDRGVILFF.

Concerning this clonotype itself: This may be a read error, as it is one base from a much larger clone. V and J are TRBV6-6 and TRBJ2-7; the D gene is possibly TRBD2 (5 bases). The germline CDR1 and CDR2 sequences are MNHNY and SVGAGI (reference sequence). The V end was cut by 0 bases, the J end by 2 bases, with 8 bases between. The CDR3 sequence is 14 residues long. The CDR3 region is CASSYSGVTYEQYF. In DNA, the CDR3 is TGTGCCAGCAGTTACTCGGGAGTGACCTACGAGCAGTACTTC.

Concerning this clonotype itself: A much larger clonotype is one base distant, so this may be a read error. This chain uses TRBV28 with TRBJ2-7, with D possibly being TRBD2 (5 bases). Germline values: CDR1 MDHEN, CDR2 SYDVKM. The CDR3 runs to 12 residues. Here the CDR3 reads CASGFSGSEQYF. CDR3 nucleotides: TGTGCCAGCGGTTTTTCGGGGTCCGAGCAGTACTTC.

As regards this clonotype: This may be a read error: a much more frequent sequence differs by one nucleotide. Since no conserved phenylalanine or tryptophan closes the CDR3, a read error is the likely cause. The chain recombines TRBV6-5 with TRBJ2-7; TRBD2 aligns across 11 bases. The V gene's germline CDR1 is MNHEY and CDR2 SVGAGI. Germline trimming cut 4 bases from V and 4 bases from J; bases unmatched to any gene: 6. This CDR3 is built from 15 residues. The CDR3 bases are TGTGCCAGCAGTTGGGGGACTAGCGGACAATACGAGCAGTACCTC. Amino acids: CASSWGTSGQYEQYL.

This clonotype was found many times. This chain links TRBV2 with TRBJ2-7, with no clear D. V lost 5 bases and J lost 5, with 16 bases in between. Germline V lookup: CDR1 SNHLY, CDR2 FYNNEI. This CDR3 contains 14 residues. The CDR3 sequence is CASSSQLLPDEQYF. The CDR3 coding sequence is TGTGCCAGCAGTTCCCAGTTGCTCCCTGACGAGCAGTACTTC.

The CDR3 is CASSLDLSRHETQYF. The CDR3 DNA sequence: TGTGCCAGCAGCCTAGATCTGTCACGCCATGAGACCCAGTACTTC. The chain couples TRBV14 to TRBJ2-5; D uncertain. Trimming removed 4 bases from V and 5 bases from J, with 17 bases in between. This CDR3 is 15 amino acids long. Looked up from germline, CDR1 is SGHDN and CDR2 is FVKESK.